This TCR beta chain derives from a study of multiple sclerosis patients with progressive multifocal leukoencephalopathy. This clone was seen once. Antigen unknown. The V gene lost 0 bases and the J gene lost 8 bases, with 16 bases spanning the gap. This CDR3 has 15 residues. Germline CDR1 and CDR2: SGHAT and FQNNGV. The time point here: time of PML onset. After about 16 to 60 months on natalizumab, the natalizumab-treated patients developed PML. Study conclusions and caveats: TRBV and TRBJ usage showed no common pattern when PML developed.

Only in-frame clones appear in the TCRdb table, and some are missing; sequencing was by immunoSEQ multiplex PCR. The table has tens of thousands of clones, around 83% seen once. This receptor was taken from a woman in her twenties or thirties with progressive multifocal leukoencephalopathy. This material consisted of PBMCs, taken from a patient treated with natalizumab. The chain recombines TRBV11-2 with TRBJ2-5, with D unresolved. The CDR3 DNA reads as TGTGCCAGCAGCTTAGATTCGGTCTACCTAAGAACCCAGTACTTC. Translation: CASSLDSVYLRTQYF.